The 13 T cell receptor beta chains in this list originate from one sample, sequenced in a study of blood T cells in healthy people across ages (dated by TCRdb to 2014 to 2015). Libraries were made using 5' RACE. The data were produced on an Illumina HiSeq 2500. The second PCR ran for roughly 7 to 11 cycles and used a J-beta primer mix along with a sample-barcoded 5' primer. The public reads were reanalyzed by TCRdb: fastp trimming at Q25, MiXCR alignment, in-frame beta chains only. A single entry per CDR3 protein holds the most common genes and DNA from its merged rows. This sample gives roughly 1.6 million distinct CDR3 sequences in total; about 35% of them show up just once. The ten largest clonotypes hold about 10% of the sample. Sequencing was carried out using blood. The receptors were gathered from a woman under 40 in good health.

This chain uses TRBV20-1 with TRBJ1-2; D unresolved. Germline V gene lookup returns CDR1 DFQATT and CDR2 SNEGSKA (reference sequence). This CDR3 is 13 amino acids long. Trimming cost V 6 bases and J 5 bases, with 16 bases left between them. The CDR3 nucleotides read TGCAGTGCCCACGGACGTGGGGATTATGGCTACACCTTC. Translation gives CSAHGRGDYGYTF.

The J gene is TRBJ2-7, the V gene TRBV6-1; TRBD1 might be the D (5 bases). The CDR3 covers 13 residues. Looked up from germline, CDR1 is MNHNS and CDR2 is SASEGT. V was trimmed by 11 bases and J by 3 bases, leaving 17 bases between them. This chain's CDR3 is CAGGQIPRYEQYF. DNA of the CDR3: TGTGCCGGTGGACAAATCCCTCGCTACGAGCAGTACTTC.

The CDR3 loop is CASSEAGAPTEAFF. The CDR3 DNA sequence: TGTGCCAGCAGTGAAGCAGGGGCGCCCACTGAAGCTTTCTTT. The V gene is TRBV25-1, the J gene TRBJ1-1, with D possibly matching TRBD1 (6 bases). V lost 2 bases and J lost 4, with 11 bases in between. CDR1 and CDR2 from the germline V gene are MGHDK and SYGVNS. The CDR3 sequence is 14 residues long. Full variable domain (outside the CDR3, taken from reference TRBV25-1 and TRBJ1-1): EADIYQTPRYLVIGTGKKITLECSQTMGHDKMYWYQQDPGMELHLIHYSYGVNSTEKGDLSSESTVSRIRTEHFPLTLESARPSHTSQYLCASSEAGAPTEAFFGQGTRLTVV.

The V and J genes are TRBV6-1 and TRBJ1-2; D remains ambiguous. Trimming removed 1 base from V and 1 base from J, with 13 bases in between. There are 16 residues in the CDR3. The germline CDR1 and CDR2 sequences are MNHNS and SASEGT. CDR3 region: CASSEEGYSYNYGYTF. CDR3 in DNA: TGTGCCAGCAGTGAAGAAGGGTATTCCTATAACTATGGCTACACCTTC.

For this clonotype: This clone may be a read error of a much larger clone one base away. This chain connects TRBV12-3 or TRBV12-4 to TRBJ2-5; a possible D gene is TRBD1 (5 bases). The CDR3 has 15 amino acids. Written as DNA, the CDR3 is TGTGCCAACAGTTTGCAGGGCTGGAGACAAGAGACCCAGTACTTC. Its translation: CANSLQGWRQETQYF.

This chain connects TRBV5-5 to TRBJ2-7; possible D gene TRBD1, 6 bases. The CDR3 sequence is 15 residues long. The V gene's germline CDR1 is SGHKS and CDR2 YYEKEE (reference sequence). Trimming shortened V by 0 bases and J by 2 bases, and 12 bases separated the two germline ends. CDR3 nucleotide sequence: TGTGCCAGCAGCTTGGATCGACAGGCCCCCTACGAGCAGTACTTC. It encodes CASSLDRQAPYEQYF.

The rearrangement links TRBV30 to TRBJ1-2, with D perhaps matching TRBD1 (5 bases). The CDR3 runs 16 residues. Trimming left V 3 bases short and J 4 bases short, with 21 bases between. Germline assignment: CDR1 GTSNPN and CDR2 SVGIG (reference sequence). The CDR3 bases are TGTGCCTGGAGCATAACGGGGCACCCGAGGGGCTATGGCTACACCTTC. Translating it yields CAWSITGHPRGYGYTF.

This clonotype showed up just a few times. The J gene is TRBJ2-1, the V gene TRBV27; D may be TRBD2 (6 bases). Trimming removed 3 bases from V and 8 bases from J, with 11 bases in between. Germline CDR1 and CDR2: MNHEY and SMNVEV (reference sequence). The CDR3 contains 13 residues. CDR3 bases: TGTGCCAGCAGTTTCGGAGGGATCGATGAGCAGTTCTTC. This encodes CASSFGGIDEQFF.

This clonotype occurred many times. CDR3 DNA sequence: TGCGCCAGCAGCCAATCCTGGAGCGGGGGAAGCTCCTACAATGAGCAGTTCTTC. Its translation is CASSQSWSGGSSYNEQFF. The rearrangement links TRBV4-1 to TRBJ2-1; 8 positions agree with TRBD2. Germline V CDR1 and CDR2: MGHRA, YSYEKL. The CDR3 sequence is 18 residues long. The V gene end was trimmed by 2 bases and the J gene end by 0 bases; junction bases not matched to a gene: 9.

J is TRBJ1-2 and V is TRBV5-1; 7 bases map to TRBD1. Germline trimming cut 4 bases from V and 7 bases from J; bases unmatched to any gene: 7. The germline gives CDR1 SGHRS, CDR2 YFSETQ. The CDR3 loop spans 13 amino acids. CDR3 nucleotide sequence: TGCGCCAGCAGCGATGACAGGGTGGGTGGCTACACCTTC. Amino acid sequence: CASSDDRVGGYTF.

The table lists this clonotype with a few counts. The chain joins TRBV5-1 to TRBJ2-5; 7 bases align to TRBD1. The CDR3 totals 14 residues. V shed 4 bases, J shed 3 bases, and the junction held 6 bases outside the gene matches. CDR1 SGHRS and CDR2 YFSETQ come from the germline V gene. This CDR3 reads CASSPGTAEETQYF. CDR3 sequence (DNA): TGCGCCAGCAGCCCAGGGACAGCCGAAGAGACCCAGTACTTC.

This sequence joins TRBV9 and TRBJ2-3; TRBD1 agrees at 7 bases. The germline gives CDR1 SGDLS, CDR2 YYNGEE. V lost 3 bases and J lost 2; bases outside the gene matches: 9. CDR3 size: 16 residues. Here the CDR3 reads CASSASLDRPTDTQYF. CDR3 bases: TGTGCCAGCAGCGCCTCATTGGACAGGCCCACAGATACGCAGTATTTT.

The chain recombines TRBV5-1 with TRBJ2-3, with 11 positions matching TRBD2. V shed 4 bases and J 0 bases; nucleotides not matched to a gene: 13. Looked up from germline, CDR1 is SGHRS and CDR2 is YFSETQ. The CDR3 is made up of 19 amino acids. The CDR3 loop is CASSARASSGGLSTDTQYF. CDR3 nucleotides: TGCGCCAGCAGCGCACGGGCCTCTAGCGGGGGGCTTAGCACAGATACGCAGTATTTT. The complete variable domain, with remaining parts taken from reference TRBV5-1 and TRBJ2-3, reads KAGVTQTPRYLIKTRGQQVTLSCSPISGHRSVSWYQQTPGQGLQFLFEYFSETQRNKGNFPGRFSGRQFSNSRSEMNVSTLELGDSALYLCASSARASSGGLSTDTQYFGPGTRLTVL.